This T cell receptor beta chain emerged from a study of a mutant IDH1 vaccine in newly diagnosed glioma (dated by TCRdb to about 2021). As for the study more broadly: Of the roughly 31 treated patients, roughly 60% were male and approximately 38% were female, and the mean age was 40.4 years. Prior to enrollment, patients had been given standard therapy consisting of radiotherapy alone, temozolomide alone, or radiochemotherapy with temozolomide, with the combination given to most patients. Peripheral blood was drawn at six visits: V03 (baseline), V05, V07, V10, V12 and V13. For exploratory analyses, roughly 25 treated patients had longitudinal TCRB deep sequencing done wherever samples were available. Study-wide findings and limitations: Changes in the top peripheral T cell clonotypes picked up by TCRB sequencing did not appear to be linked to pseudoprogression. Selection of PBMC samples for TCRB deep sequencing was based on availability. The authors stated that sample limitations prevented analyses of patient blood samples from being reproduced. Immune responses induced by the vaccine were seen in around 93% of patients across multiple MHC alleles.

The time point label on this specimen signifies: baseline, week 1 (first vaccination visit). The sample's treatment or condition label, decoded: pre-vaccination baseline after standard-of-care therapy. All donors had newly diagnosed IDH1-mutant astrocytomas of WHO grade 3 or 4 that showed loss of nuclear ATRX. The samples were drawn from NOA16, a multicentre, single-arm, open-label phase I trial in Germany that tested a mutant IDH1 peptide vaccine in humans for the first time. For immunogenicity testing, the blood drawn at visit V03 was used as the baseline sample. The DNeasy Blood and Tissue Kit was used to extract genomic DNA from EDTA blood for TCRB sequencing. From the cysteine up to the phenylalanine, the CDR3 has a length of 14 residues. The kept DNA is CDR3 alone, 42 bases in frame from the first base. The germline V gene provides CDR1 SGHTS and CDR2 YDEGEE. Trimming removed 0 bases from V and 2 bases from J; the gene matches leave 2 bases unexplained.

Regarding this clone: The antigen it binds to is not known. Nothing much larger sits one base from this clone, and base qualities are not available.

Libraries were constructed by the immunoSEQ multiplex PCR assay. Rearranged TCR beta chain sequences were amplified with the hsTCRB Kit following the manufacturer's protocol. TCRB libraries were sequenced on an Illumina MiSeq. On the authors' methods: Demultiplexing, trimming and gene mapping were performed with the kit vendor's proprietary platform. TCRdb provides this immuneACCESS table in a form limited to in-frame rearrangements. Some clones are lacking; in checked studies, under half of them reflect an unresolved V gene, and why the rest are absent is not known. D and trimming were read from the DNA, whereas the V and J calls and clone size are those reported in that table. This sample is represented by about 98,000 clones; roughly 89% of them were singletons. The top ten constitute roughly 0.58% of the sample.

Source: PBMCs, taken from a glioma patient treated with radiotherapy, temozolomide or both. The chain joins TRBV5-8 to TRBJ2-7, with TRBD2 matching 7 junction bases. The sequence came from a woman in her forties or fifties with glioma. This receptor has the CDR3 CASSLVGGTYEQYF. Here is the DNA: TGTGCCAGCAGCTTGGTCGGGGGGACCTACGAGCAGTACTTC.